This TCR beta chain was captured in a study of OX40 agonist ivuxolimab in advanced cancers. General observations from the study: Some of the nonresponding patients also showed low levels of normalized T-cell clonal expansion.

The V and J ends lost 5 bases and 1 base respectively, with 2 bases between them. This CDR3 has 12 amino acids. CDR1 SNHLY and CDR2 FYNNEI come from the germline V gene. The table lists this clone with a few counts. Its matching antigen is unknown. TCRdb keeps only in-frame clones here, not all; method: immunoSEQ multiplex PCR. Of 50,000 to 75,000 clones detected, 75% to 90% appear once; the ten largest clones hold 1.9%. The sequence was obtained from an adult with an advanced solid tumor such as melanoma, head and neck, liver or kidney cancer. V gene TRBV2 combines with J gene TRBJ2-2, with D uncertain. The sequenced sample was CD4+ or CD8+ T cells sorted from blood, obtained in a trial of the OX40 agonist ivuxolimab. In DNA form, the CDR3 reads TGTGCCAGCAGTCAGAACACCGGGGAGCTGTTTTTT. Amino acids: CASSQNTGELFF.